Below are 20 T cell receptor beta chains sequenced from a single sample in a study of shared clonotypes between healthy human individuals. This table comes from immunoSEQ multiplex PCR, and its TCRdb copy is limited to in-frame clones, with some not included. This table has 2 million to 2.5 million clones, over 90% appearing once. The sequenced sample consisted of naive CD4+ T cells from PBMCs. The sample's subset: CD45RA+ positively selected. These receptors all stem from a man younger than 30 in good health. Some clones in this sample may be carry-over from other donors' samples.

The rearrangement links TRBV6-1 to TRBJ1-5; a possible D gene is TRBD1 (6 bases). Trimming stripped 8 bases from V and 6 bases from J, with 17 bases between. Per germline, CDR1 MNHNS and CDR2 SASEGT. This CDR3 spans 14 amino acids. CDR3 residues: CASLFSGESQPQHF. In DNA, the CDR3 is TGTGCCAGCTTGTTCTCAGGGGAATCTCAGCCCCAGCATTTT.

This chain joins TRBV6-1 and TRBJ1-5; 7 nucleotides match TRBD1. V lost 8 bases to trimming and J lost 2 bases; unmatched junction nucleotides: 6. From germline, CDR1 is MNHNS and CDR2 SASEGT. The CDR3 contains 14 residues. In nucleotides, the CDR3 is TGTGCCAGCGGGGGACAGTTGGGCAATCAGCCCCAGCATTTT. Translation: CASGGQLGNQPQHF.

Note on this clone: One end of the junction is discordant with germline, which a read error may explain. The chain combines TRBV6-1 with TRBJ2-1; 7 nucleotides line up with TRBD2. In germline, CDR1 is MNHNS, CDR2 SASEGT. The CDR3 is 14 amino acids. The CDR3: CASSEPPTGGIILF. As DNA, the CDR3 is TGTGCCAGCAGTGAACCCCCCACGGGGGGAATAATACTCTTC.

The V call is TRBV6-6, the J call TRBJ1-2, with D unclear. The CDR3 contains 15 residues. Trimming took 0 bases from V and 2 from J, leaving 10 bases between them. Per the germline V gene, CDR1 is MNHNY and CDR2 is SVGAGI (reference sequence). The CDR3 region is CASSYSRHANYGYTF. CDR3 in DNA: TGTGCCAGCAGTTACTCGAGGCACGCGAACTATGGCTACACCTTC.

The J gene is TRBJ2-1, the V gene TRBV7-9, with TRBD1 matching 7 bases. CDR1 and CDR2 from the germline V gene are SEHNR and FQNEAQ (reference sequence). J lost 3 bases, V lost 2 bases, and 1 base had no gene match. This CDR3 region has 14 residues. The CDR3 DNA reads TGTGCCAGCAGCTTAAACAGGGGCTACAATGAGCAGTTCTTC. Translation gives CASSLNRGYNEQFF.

The rearrangement joins TRBV5-4 to TRBJ2-1; 12 bases align to TRBD2. The CDR3 loop spans 16 amino acids. The trim removed 6 bases at V and 1 base at J, leaving 5 bases unmatched. Looked up from germline, CDR1 is SGHNT and CDR2 is YYREEE (reference sequence). The CDR3 coding sequence is TGTGCCAGCAAGAACCTAGCGGGAGGGTCCTACAATGAGCAGTTCTTC. This gives the protein CASKNLAGGSYNEQFF.

The chain has TRBV5-1 and TRBJ2-2; D might be TRBD2 (5 bases). The CDR3 has 14 amino acids. Per germline, CDR1 SGHRS and CDR2 YFSETQ. V lost 6 bases to trimming and J lost 1 base, with 10 bases between them. DNA of the CDR3: TGCGCCAGCACAGAGGACTTGAACACCGGGGAGCTGTTTTTT. Translating gives CASTEDLNTGELFF.

The chain couples TRBV18 to TRBJ2-3, with a possible D match to TRBD2 (6 bases). Germline V gene data show CDR1 as KGHSH and CDR2 as LQKENI. The ends were cut back, 3 bases at V and 0 bases at J, with 10 bases in the middle. The CDR3 spans 15 residues. The CDR3: CASSPKGLSTDTQYF. CDR3 sequence (DNA): TGTGCCAGCTCACCGAAGGGACTTAGCACAGATACGCAGTATTTT.

V and J are TRBV12-5 and TRBJ2-1, with 10 bases lining up with TRBD2. J lost 8 bases, V lost 6 bases, and 4 bases had no gene match. This CDR3 has 13 amino acids. The germline V gene encodes CDR1 LGHNT and CDR2 FRNRAP. DNA for the CDR3: TGTGCTAGTGGGTCTAGCGGGAGCGATGAGCAGTTCTTC. The encoded protein is CASGSSGSDEQFF.

The DNA for the CDR3 is TGCGCCAGCAGCTCGCAGGGTGGCAGGGGTGAGCAGTTCTTC. Translated, it gives CASSSQGGRGEQFF. This chain uses TRBV5-1 with TRBJ2-1; weak D call: TRBD1 (6 bases). Germline loops: CDR1 SGHRS, CDR2 YFSETQ. This CDR3 spans 14 amino acids. Trimming stripped 3 bases from V and 9 bases from J, with 16 bases between.

V usage is TRBV27 and J usage is TRBJ1-4, with a weak D call TRBD1 (5 bases). V lost 4 bases and J 7 bases, leaving 13 bases between the germline ends. The CDR3 contains 14 residues. Germline values: CDR1 MNHEY, CDR2 SMNVEV (reference sequence). DNA for the CDR3: TGTGCCAGCAGTTCGCCGACAAGGGGTGAAAAACTGTTTTTT. This translates into CASSSPTRGEKLFF.

V gene TRBV2 combines with J gene TRBJ2-7, with D maybe TRBD2 (7 bases). The CDR3 contains 14 residues. V shed 3 bases and J shed 3 bases, with 12 bases lying between them. CDR1 and CDR2 (germline): SNHLY, FYNNEI. The CDR3: CASSEGGPFYEQYF. CDR3 sequence (DNA): TGTGCCAGCAGTGAGGGGGGGCCCTTCTACGAGCAGTACTTC.

V is TRBV28 and J is TRBJ2-1; 8 positions match TRBD1. The V gene's germline CDR1 is MDHEN and CDR2 SYDVKM. The J segment lost 6 bases and the V segment lost 10 bases, leaving 17 bases of the junction unmatched. The CDR3 covers 16 residues. CDR3 loop: CATLPPDRGYVNEQFF. CDR3 DNA sequence: TGTGCCACCCTTCCGCCCGACAGGGGTTATGTCAATGAGCAGTTCTTC. The full variable domain, its missing parts supplied by reference TRBV28 and TRBJ2-1, is DVKVTQSSRYLVKRTGEKVFLECVQDMDHENMFWYRQDPGLGLRLIYFSYDVKMKEKGDIPEGYSVSREKKERFSLILESASTNQTSMYLCATLPPDRGYVNEQFFGPGTRLTVL.

This clone was detected once. At the DNA level, this CDR3 is encoded by other sequences in the same sample as well. The V and J genes are TRBV18 and TRBJ1-2; the D gene is possibly TRBD1 (6 bases). Germline CDR1 KGHSH, CDR2 LQKENI. V was trimmed by 6 bases and J by 4 bases, leaving 12 bases between them. This CDR3 spans 13 amino acids. The CDR3 is CASSPGQPYGYTF. CDR3 nucleotides: TGTGCCAGCTCCCCAGGACAGCCCTATGGCTACACCTTC.

V and J are TRBV28 and TRBJ2-1, with D hard to call. The germline V gene has CDR1 MDHEN and CDR2 SYDVKM. V lost 5 bases, J lost 5 bases, and 1 base lay in between. The CDR3 consists of 10 residues. CDR3 loop: CASSNNEQFF. The CDR3 DNA sequence: TGTGCCAGCAGTAACAATGAGCAGTTCTTC.

V is TRBV6-6 and J is TRBJ1-3; D gene ambiguous. Germline CDR1 and CDR2: MNHNY and SVGAGI (reference sequence). V shed 4 bases and J shed 0 bases, with 13 bases lying between them. The CDR3 covers 16 residues. The CDR3 DNA is TGTGCCAGCAGTTCTAGAGTCGTGATCTCTGGAAACACCATATATTTT. Protein sequence: CASSSRVVISGNTIYF.

V usage is TRBV5-5 and J usage is TRBJ1-5; unclear D gene. Trimming left V 1 base short and J 1 base short, with 9 bases between. The V gene's germline CDR1 is SGHKS and CDR2 YYEKEE (reference sequence). The length of the CDR3 is 15 residues. CDR3 nucleotides: TGTGCCAGCAGCTTGTTCCAAGGGAGCAATCAGCCCCAGCATTTT. This codes for CASSLFQGSNQPQHF.

About this clone: Other nucleotide sequences in the sample specify the same CDR3. The CDR3, as DNA: TGTGCCAGCAGTTTCGGGAGCTCCTACAATGAGCAGTTCTTC. Translation: CASSFGSSYNEQFF. The V gene is TRBV28, the J gene TRBJ2-1; tentatively, D is TRBD2 (6 bases). The CDR3 is made up of 14 amino acids. Trimming pared 3 bases from V and 0 bases from J, leaving 6 bases between. Germline V lookup: CDR1 MDHEN, CDR2 SYDVKM.

The chain joins TRBV25-1 to TRBJ1-2; TRBD1 is a possible D gene (6 bases). Germline V CDR1 and CDR2: MGHDK, SYGVNS. Trimming left V 6 bases short and J 5 bases short, with 13 bases between. CDR3 length equals 13 residues. CDR3 sequence reads: CASRYGTNYGYTF. The CDR3 DNA sequence: TGTGCCAGCAGATACGGGACAAATTATGGCTACACCTTC.

CDR3 in amino acids: CASSQDPAAINSPLHF. In nucleotides, the CDR3 is TGCGCCAGCAGCCAAGATCCGGCAGCCATTAATTCACCCCTCCACTTT. The rearrangement joins TRBV4-1 to TRBJ1-6; unclear D gene. The V end lost 0 bases, the J end lost 6 bases, and 12 bases lay between the germline ends. Germline-derived CDR1 and CDR2 are MGHRA and YSYEKL. This CDR3 comprises 16 residues.